Here is one TCR beta chain with its context. Authors' analysis steps: Reference gene primers were amplified, and this amplification served to estimate nucleated cell counts. Sequencing used immunoSEQ multiplex PCR; TCRdb keeps in-frame clones, though not all of them. V, J and clone size reflect that table, while D and trimming were determined from the DNA. The sample gives about 200,000 clones, roughly 84% of which show up once; roughly an eighth is in the top ten. This record comes from a study of blood T cell repertoires in COVID-19. Across the study: PBMCs, B-cell-depleted T cells, or T cells were the source of the cDNA or gDNA that made up the material.

Trimming shortened V by 1 base and J by 3 bases, and 14 bases separated the two germline ends. Germline V gene data show CDR1 as SEHNR and CDR2 as FQNEAQ (reference sequence). This CDR3 has 16 amino acids. This TCR came from a human donor in a cohort sampled during active COVID-19. Sequencing was done on a sample of peripheral blood. The genes are TRBV7-9 and TRBJ2-3; TRBD2 might be the D (5 bases). CDR3: CASSLGLVGVTDTQYF. The CDR3 bases are TGTGCCAGCAGCTTAGGGCTAGTCGGGGTTACAGATACGCAGTATTTT.